The source of this T cell receptor beta chain is a study of blood T cell repertoires in COVID-19. The repertoire was sequenced with immunoSEQ multiplex PCR; TCRdb's copy has only in-frame clones and lacks some. The sample lists about 140,000 clones; roughly 84% were seen once. With 4 bases removed from V and 2 bases from J, the gap between germline ends came to 13 bases. Germline CDR1 and CDR2: SGDLS and YYNGEE. CDR3 length equals 15 residues. The clonotype comes from a woman aged 55-70 years with acute or convalescent COVID-19. This chain connects TRBV9 to TRBJ1-5, with D perhaps matching TRBD1 (6 bases). Input material: peripheral blood. CDR3 nucleotides: TGTGCCAGCAGCCCCGGACAGTATGGCAATCAGCCCCAGCATTTT. Translation: CASSPGQYGNQPQHF.